This passage covers 19 T cell receptor beta chains from one sample sequenced in a study of CD8+ T cells in alopecia areata. Reverse transcribed after extraction, RNA yielded cDNA as the sequencing template. Clones were read by immunoSEQ multiplex PCR, and TCRdb kept only the in-frame ones, dropping some. The sample consists of approximately 150,000 clones, about 51% of them appearing once. The material sequenced was CD4+ T cells sorted from blood, taken at week 0. Receptor source: a human donor with alopecia areata.

This clone was observed a few times. The chain has TRBV6-6 and TRBJ2-3; 8 nucleotides agree with TRBD1. Germline V CDR1 and CDR2: MNHNY, SVGAGI (reference sequence). Unmatched junction bases numbered 11, after V lost 4 bases and J lost 5 bases. The CDR3 contains 16 residues. CDR3: CASSLSRQGIGDTQYF. Written as DNA, the CDR3 is TGTGCCAGCAGTTTGAGTCGACAGGGGATAGGAGATACGCAGTATTTT.

This clone was picked up a small number of times. This chain joins TRBV4-3 and TRBJ2-5, with 10 bases aligning to TRBD2. The junction had 1 base not matched to a gene; V was cut back by 0 bases and J by 3 bases. The germline CDR1 and CDR2 sequences are LGHNA and YSLEER. CDR3 length: 15 residues. The DNA for the CDR3 is TGCGCCAGCAGCCAAGAGGGACTAGCGAAAGAGACCCAGTACTTC. Amino acid sequence: CASSQEGLAKETQYF.

Concerning this clone itself: One end of the junction varies from germline; a read error may be responsible. The rearrangement links TRBV10-3 to TRBJ1-1; D gene unclear. The CDR3 covers 13 residues. Per the germline V gene, CDR1 is ENHRY and CDR2 is SYGVKD. The CDR3 DNA is TGTGCCAGCAGTTCCCAAGGCGGCACTGAAGCTTTCTTT. This gives the protein CASSSQGGTEAFF.

This chain connects TRBV11-2 to TRBJ2-5; tentatively, D is TRBD1 (6 bases). Germline V CDR1 and CDR2: SGHAT, FQNNGV. This CDR3 contains 18 residues. V gave up 5 bases and J gave up 0 bases, with 22 bases separating them. The DNA for the CDR3 is TGTGCCAGCAGCCCCCAAGGGGGTTACCAGTTCCACCAAGAGACCCAGTACTTC. Its protein product is CASSPQGGYQFHQETQYF. Using reference TRBV11-2 and TRBJ2-5 for the parts outside the CDR3, the full variable domain is EAGVAQSPRYKIIEKRQSVAFWCNPISGHATLYWYQQILGQGPKLLIQFQNNGVVDDSQLPKDRFSAERLKGVDSTLKIQPAKLEDSAVYLCASSPQGGYQFHQETQYFGPGTRLLVL.

This clone occurred a few times. The V and J genes are TRBV19 and TRBJ2-4, with TRBD1 identical over 8 bases. Germline trimming cut 3 bases from V and 10 bases from J; bases unmatched to any gene: 5. Germline CDR1 is LNHDA and CDR2 is SQIVND (reference sequence). CDR3 length: 13 residues. CDR3: CASSIGQGRIQYF. In nucleotides, the CDR3 is TGTGCCAGTAGTATCGGACAGGGTCGGATTCAGTACTTC.

The chain links TRBV29-1 to TRBJ2-5, with a weak D call TRBD2 (7 bases). In germline, CDR1 is SQVTM, CDR2 ANQGSEA. Trimming removed 7 bases from V and 1 base from J, with 16 bases in between. This CDR3 has 14 residues. In DNA, the CDR3 is TGCAGCGCCCAGGTGGGGGGGCTCCAAGAGACCCAGTACTTC. As protein: CSAQVGGLQETQYF.

This clone has only a few counts. CDR3 DNA sequence: TGTGCCAGCAGCGGCCGCGGACCCCAGGAGACCCAGTACTTC. Amino acid sequence: CASSGRGPQETQYF. This chain uses TRBV11-1 with TRBJ2-5, with D uncertain. Germline loops: CDR1 SGHAT, CDR2 FQDESV (reference sequence). This CDR3 is built from 14 residues. Trimming cost V 5 bases and J 5 bases, with 15 bases left between them.

This sequence joins TRBV2 and TRBJ2-3, with 10 bases fitting TRBD2. Germline loops: CDR1 SNHLY, CDR2 FYNNEI. This CDR3 is 17 amino acids long. The junction had 8 bases not matched to a gene; V was cut back by 3 bases and J by 2 bases. In nucleotides, the CDR3 is TGTGCCAGCAGTGATCCCTCTAGCGGGGGATCCACAGATACGCAGTATTTT. Amino acids: CASSDPSSGGSTDTQYF. Filled out from reference TRBV2 and TRBJ2-3, the complete variable domain reads EPEVTQTPSHQVTQMGQEVILRCVPISNHLYFYWYRQILGQKVEFLVSFYNNEISEKSEIFDDQFSVERPDGSNFTLKIRSTKLEDSAMYFCASSDPSSGGSTDTQYFGPGTRLTVL.

The chain joins TRBV27 to TRBJ2-3; no definite D call. The V gene lost 0 bases and the J gene lost 4 bases, with 5 bases spanning the gap. CDR1 and CDR2 from the germline V gene are MNHEY and SMNVEV (reference sequence). This CDR3 spans 13 amino acids. This CDR3 is CASSLSRADTQYF. In DNA form, the CDR3 reads TGTGCCAGCAGTTTATCTAGGGCAGATACGCAGTATTTT.

This clone was counted a few times. The chain carries TRBV5-1 and TRBJ1-2, with unresolved D. The V end was cut by 5 bases, the J end by 4 bases, with 6 bases between. The CDR3 has 11 residues. Germline-derived CDR1 and CDR2 are SGHRS and YFSETQ. In DNA, the CDR3 is TGCGCCAGCAGTGATGGCTATGGCTACACCTTC. Its translation: CASSDGYGYTF.

The chain recombines TRBV9 with TRBJ1-1; no clear D. V was trimmed by 0 bases and J by 1 base, leaving 10 bases between them. Germline CDR1 reads SGDLS; CDR2 reads YYNGEE. This CDR3 is built from 15 residues. CDR3 in amino acids: CASSVGLSENTEAFF. CDR3 bases: TGTGCCAGCAGCGTAGGGTTGAGTGAGAACACTGAAGCTTTCTTT.

This clone was found a few times. V usage is TRBV10-2 and J usage is TRBJ1-2, with 10 positions matching TRBD1. The CDR3 is 16 amino acids. The J segment lost 8 bases and the V segment lost 5 bases, leaving 14 bases of the junction unmatched. CDR1 WSHSY and CDR2 SAAADI come from the germline V gene. This CDR3 is CASSPSGQGEMKGYTF. The DNA for the CDR3 is TGCGCCAGCAGTCCAAGTGGACAGGGGGAAATGAAAGGCTACACCTTC.

The chain links TRBV5-1 to TRBJ2-7; TRBD1 might be the D (6 bases). Germline lookup yields CDR1 SGHRS and CDR2 YFSETQ. The V end lost 1 base, the J end lost 6 bases, and 8 bases lay between the germline ends. The CDR3 totals 12 residues. The CDR3 DNA follows: TGCGCCAGCAGCTTGTTGGGGGCCGAGCAGTACTTC. Translating gives CASSLLGAEQYF.

This clone was recorded a few times. The V and J genes are TRBV5-6 and TRBJ2-4; 8 bases map to TRBD1. Trimming cost V 6 bases and J 1 base; bases outside gene matches: 0. Per the germline V gene, CDR1 is SGHDT and CDR2 is YYEEEE. The CDR3 is 13 residues long. CDR3 sequence: CASTGGAKNIQYF. The CDR3 DNA sequence: TGTGCCAGCACAGGGGGCGCCAAAAACATTCAGTACTTC. Using reference TRBV5-6 and TRBJ2-4 for the parts outside the CDR3, the full variable domain is DAGVTQSPTHLIKTRGQQVTLRCSPKSGHDTVSWYQQALGQGPQFIFQYYEEEERQRGNFPDRFSGHQFPNYSSELNVNALLLGDSALYLCASTGGAKNIQYFGAGTRLSVL.

The rearrangement links TRBV5-1 to TRBJ1-1; 7 nucleotides line up with TRBD1. The V and J ends lost 6 bases and 1 base, in that order; junction bases with no gene match: 6. Germline CDR1 reads SGHRS; CDR2 reads YFSETQ. The CDR3 has 14 amino acids. CDR3 region: CASTETGTNTEAFF. The CDR3 DNA sequence: TGCGCCAGCACGGAGACAGGGACGAACACTGAAGCTTTCTTT.

The chain has TRBV29-1 and TRBJ2-7; 12 nucleotides align to TRBD1. Per germline, CDR1 SQVTM and CDR2 ANQGSEA. The CDR3 extends over 14 amino acids. V gave up 6 bases and J gave up 5 bases; unmatched junction bases: 8. The CDR3 region has the DNA TGCAGCGTCGTGTGGGGACAGGGGGCCGACGAGCAGTACTTC. Translated, it gives CSVVWGQGADEQYF.

CDR3 region: CSVGSAGYTGELFF. DNA for the CDR3: TGCAGCGTCGGGTCGGCGGGGTACACCGGGGAGCTGTTTTTT. The genes are TRBV29-1 and TRBJ2-2; a weak D match, TRBD2 (6 bases). Germline-derived CDR1 and CDR2 are SQVTM and ANQGSEA. V dropped 6 bases and J dropped 3 bases, with 14 bases sitting between them. This CDR3 is built from 14 residues.

This clone appeared a few times. The chain combines TRBV29-1 with TRBJ2-3, with 7 nucleotides matching TRBD2. Trimming took 8 bases from V and 2 from J; bases not matched to a gene: 10. The CDR3 sequence is 14 residues long. Per the germline V gene, CDR1 is SQVTM and CDR2 is ANQGSEA. CDR3 nucleotide sequence: TGCAGCCTAAGGGCTAGCGGAATCACAGATACGCAGTATTTT. It yields the protein CSLRASGITDTQYF.

The chain joins TRBV29-1 to TRBJ2-3; possible D gene TRBD2, 6 bases. The CDR3 runs to 17 residues. V was cut by 4 bases and J by 6 bases, with 26 bases left in between. Germline loops: CDR1 SQVTM, CDR2 ANQGSEA. The CDR3 DNA sequence: TGCAGCGTTGCCCCCGGGGAGCCCGGGACTCGGGGGGATACGCAGTATTTT. Its translation is CSVAPGEPGTRGDTQYF.